These 20 T cell receptor beta chains share one sample of origin, sequenced in a study of T cell responses to AZD1222 COVID-19 vaccine. TCRdb's copy holds only in-frame clones and misses some; the assay was immunoSEQ multiplex PCR. There are tens of thousands of clones in the sample; approximately 90% occur only once, and over 3% lies in the top ten. The specimen was peripheral blood, collected 28 days after the second AZD1222 dose. The receptors derive from an adult who received the AZD1222 COVID-19 vaccine.

This clone occurred once. The chain links TRBV5-8 to TRBJ1-1; D is undetermined. Germline CDR1 reads SGHTS; CDR2 reads YDEGEE. The CDR3 contains 11 residues. V lost 0 bases to trimming and J lost 11 bases, with 8 bases between them. The CDR3 DNA reads TGTGCCAGCAGCTTGGGGCAGATCGCTTTCTTT. Its translation is CASSLGQIAFF. Combining the CDR3 with reference TRBV5-8 and TRBJ1-1 gives the whole variable domain EAGVTQSPTHLIKTRGQQATLRCSPISGHTSVYWYQQALGLGLQFLLWYDEGEERNRGNFPPRFSGRQFPNYSSELNVNALELEDSALYLCASSLGQIAFFGQGTRLTVV.

This chain connects TRBV5-4 to TRBJ1-2, with a possible D match to TRBD1 (5 bases). The CDR3 contains 14 residues. The germline V gene encodes CDR1 SGHNT and CDR2 YYREEE (reference sequence). The V end was cut by 3 bases, the J end by 1 base, with 10 bases between. The CDR3 region is CASSSGTDNYGYTF. CDR3 in DNA: TGTGCCAGCAGCTCGGGGACCGATAACTATGGCTACACCTTC.

The rearrangement links TRBV7-9 to TRBJ1-4; possibly TRBD1 for D (6 bases). From germline, CDR1 is SEHNR and CDR2 FQNEAQ (reference sequence). The germline V and J ends were trimmed by 3 bases and 5 bases, with 10 bases remaining between them. The CDR3 spans 14 residues. CDR3 amino acids: CASSFTGANEKLFF. Here the CDR3 DNA reads TGTGCCAGCAGCTTCACGGGGGCGAATGAAAAACTGTTTTTT.

The chain carries TRBV5-5 and TRBJ1-1; possibly TRBD1 for D (6 bases). There are 14 residues in the CDR3. From germline, CDR1 is SGHKS and CDR2 YYEKEE (reference sequence). V dropped 4 bases and J dropped 4 bases, with 14 bases sitting between them. The CDR3 sequence: CASSPRTDGTEAFF. CDR3 sequence (DNA): TGTGCCAGCAGCCCCAGGACAGACGGCACTGAAGCTTTCTTT.

This chain connects TRBV9 to TRBJ1-2; D call uncertain. From germline, CDR1 is SGDLS and CDR2 YYNGEE. V was trimmed by 0 bases and J by 4 bases, leaving 4 bases between them. The CDR3 totals 12 residues. The CDR3 nucleotides are TGTGCCAGCAGCGTAGTAGGCTATGGCTACACCTTC. It encodes CASSVVGYGYTF.

This rearrangement joins TRBV25-1 to TRBJ2-1, with TRBD2 matching over 9 bases. The CDR3 extends over 17 amino acids. The V gene end was trimmed by 3 bases and the J gene end by 4 bases; junction bases not matched to a gene: 10. Per germline, CDR1 MGHDK and CDR2 SYGVNS. CDR3 region: CASSDYASGVTYNEQFF. The CDR3 DNA is TGTGCCAGCAGTGATTACGCTAGCGGGGTGACTTACAATGAGCAGTTCTTC. Supplemented by reference TRBV25-1 and TRBJ2-1, the full variable domain reads EADIYQTPRYLVIGTGKKITLECSQTMGHDKMYWYQQDPGMELHLIHYSYGVNSTEKGDLSSESTVSRIRTEHFPLTLESARPSHTSQYLCASSDYASGVTYNEQFFGPGTRLTVL.

V is TRBV7-9 and J is TRBJ2-3; D unclear. From germline, CDR1 is SEHNR and CDR2 FQNEAQ (reference sequence). This CDR3 spans 14 amino acids. The V gene lost 2 bases and the J gene lost 5 bases, with 11 bases spanning the gap. CDR3 amino acids: CASSLTLRLDTQYF. The CDR3 nucleotides read TGTGCCAGCAGCTTAACCCTGAGACTAGATACGCAGTATTTT. The full variable domain, with the rest looked up from reference TRBV7-9 and TRBJ2-3, is DTGVSQNPRHKITKRGQNVTFRCDPISEHNRLYWYRQTLGQGPEFLTYFQNEAQLEKSRLLSDRFSAERPKGSFSTLEIQRTEQGDSAMYLCASSLTLRLDTQYFGPGTRLTVL.

The genes are TRBV5-4 and TRBJ1-1, with D perhaps matching TRBD1 (6 bases). CDR3 length: 16 amino acids. V was trimmed by 0 bases and J by 0 bases, leaving 12 bases between them. In germline, CDR1 is SGHNT, CDR2 YYREEE (reference sequence). The CDR3 nucleotides read TGTGCCAGCAGCTTGGATGGGGGCTCTATGAACACTGAAGCTTTCTTT. Translation gives CASSLDGGSMNTEAFF.

The rearrangement uses TRBV2 and TRBJ1-2, with 8 bases identical to TRBD1. Trimming removed 4 bases from V and 4 bases from J; junction bases left unmatched: 8. The CDR3 consists of 15 residues. Per germline, CDR1 SNHLY and CDR2 FYNNEI. CDR3 nucleotides: TGTGCCAGCAGTGCGAGACAGGGGCTCAGCTATGGCTACACCTTC. Translating it yields CASSARQGLSYGYTF.

V and J are TRBV12-5 and TRBJ1-6; D is uncertain. Trimming cost V 0 bases and J 6 bases, with 9 bases left between them. Germline-derived CDR1 and CDR2 are LGHNT and FRNRAP. CDR3 size: 15 residues. The CDR3 nucleotides read TGTGCTAGTGGTTTGGTCACGGGGATTAATTCACCCCTCCACTTT. This encodes CASGLVTGINSPLHF.

The chain couples TRBV10-3 to TRBJ1-2; D may be TRBD1 (6 bases). Per germline, CDR1 ENHRY and CDR2 SYGVKD. The CDR3 is made up of 14 amino acids. Trimming took off 4 bases at V and 4 bases at J, with 13 bases between the two ends. CDR3 residues: CAISGQEPIYGYTF. CDR3 nucleotide sequence: TGTGCCATCAGTGGACAGGAGCCCATCTATGGCTACACCTTC.

V and J are TRBV11-2 and TRBJ2-5; weak D call: TRBD2 (5 bases). The germline CDR1 and CDR2 sequences are SGHAT and FQNNGV. Trimming removed 0 bases from V and 5 bases from J, with 13 bases in between. The CDR3 contains 15 residues. The CDR3 DNA reads TGTGCCAGCAGCTTAGATTACATACCGGGGGAGACCCAGTACTTC. Its protein is CASSLDYIPGETQYF.

The J gene is TRBJ2-7, the V gene TRBV4-1; D gene ambiguous. Germline CDR1 MGHRA, CDR2 YSYEKL. The CDR3 sequence is 15 residues long. Trimming shortened V by 4 bases and J by 3 bases, and 16 bases separated the two germline ends. CDR3 bases: TGCGCCAGCAGCCCATCCCTTATCACTTACTACGAGCAGTACTTC. Amino acid sequence: CASSPSLITYYEQYF.

The chain is built from TRBV5-4 and TRBJ2-3; 7 bases align to TRBD2. Germline CDR1 and CDR2: SGHNT and YYREEE (reference sequence). The CDR3 is 14 residues long. V was pared by 6 bases and J by 2 bases, with 6 bases of the junction left unmatched. In DNA, the CDR3 is TGTGCCAGCACCACGGGACTAAACACAGATACGCAGTATTTT. Its translation: CASTTGLNTDTQYF.

The chain combines TRBV29-1 with TRBJ2-2, with 8 bases matching TRBD1. Germline trimming cut 2 bases from V and 0 bases from J; bases unmatched to any gene: 5. CDR1 is SQVTM and CDR2 is ANQGSEA in the germline V gene. This CDR3 is 16 amino acids long. The DNA for the CDR3 is TGCAGCGTTGAACGACGGACAGGGCCGAACACCGGGGAGCTGTTTTTT. It encodes CSVERRTGPNTGELFF.

This clone was counted a single time. V usage is TRBV6-2 or TRBV6-3 and J usage is TRBJ2-7; D is ambiguous. The germline gives CDR1 MNHEY, CDR2 SVGEGT. The CDR3 totals 11 residues. V lost 5 bases to trimming and J lost 4 bases, with 6 bases between them. The CDR3 reads CASSRTYEQYF. CDR3 nucleotide sequence: TGTGCCAGCAGTCGTACGTACGAGCAGTACTTC.

The J gene is TRBJ1-1, the V gene TRBV5-1; the D is unclear. Germline lookup yields CDR1 SGHRS and CDR2 YFSETQ. The CDR3 is 13 residues long. Trimming pared 6 bases from V and 3 bases from J, leaving 12 bases between. The CDR3 DNA follows: TGCGCCAGCAAAACGGGGAGGGACACTGAAGCTTTCTTT. Protein product: CASKTGRDTEAFF.

J is TRBJ1-5 and V is TRBV19; D is undetermined. The CDR3 runs 14 residues. Germline V lookup: CDR1 LNHDA, CDR2 SQIVND (reference sequence). V lost 2 bases and J 0 bases, leaving 5 bases between the germline ends. The CDR3: CASSISFSNQPQHF. CDR3 DNA: TGTGCCAGTAGTATAAGCTTTAGCAATCAGCCCCAGCATTTT.

V gene TRBV12-3 or TRBV12-4 combines with J gene TRBJ1-2; D call uncertain. Trimming cost V 7 bases and J 5 bases, with 14 bases left between them. There are 13 residues in the CDR3. The CDR3 here is CASTPGFGYGYTF. CDR3 DNA sequence: TGTGCCAGCACCCCAGGCTTCGGGTATGGCTACACCTTC.

The V gene is TRBV7-9, the J gene TRBJ1-5, with TRBD1 identical over 7 bases. The CDR3 spans 15 residues. Germline values: CDR1 SEHNR, CDR2 FQNEAQ (reference sequence). The J segment lost 0 bases and the V segment lost 6 bases, leaving 5 bases of the junction unmatched. This chain's CDR3 is CASSARGDSNQPQHF. For the CDR3, the DNA is TGTGCCAGCAGTGCCAGGGGGGATAGCAATCAGCCCCAGCATTTT. The whole variable domain, filled in from reference TRBV7-9 and TRBJ1-5, reads DTGVSQNPRHKITKRGQNVTFRCDPISEHNRLYWYRQTLGQGPEFLTYFQNEAQLEKSRLLSDRFSAERPKGSFSTLEIQRTEQGDSAMYLCASSARGDSNQPQHFGDGTRLSIL.